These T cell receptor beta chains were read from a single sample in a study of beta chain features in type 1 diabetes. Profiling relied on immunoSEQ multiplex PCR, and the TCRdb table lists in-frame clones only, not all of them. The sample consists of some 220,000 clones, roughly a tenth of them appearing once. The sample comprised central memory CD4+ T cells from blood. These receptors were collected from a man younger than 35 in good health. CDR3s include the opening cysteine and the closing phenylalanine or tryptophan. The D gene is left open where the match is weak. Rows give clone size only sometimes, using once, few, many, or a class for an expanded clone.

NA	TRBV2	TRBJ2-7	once	TGTGCCAGCAGTCTAGCCGGATACGAGCAGTACTTC	CASSLAGYEQYF
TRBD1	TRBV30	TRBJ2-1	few	TGTGCCTGGGATCCGGGACAGGTCAACAATGAGCAGTTCTTC	CAWDPGQVNNEQFF
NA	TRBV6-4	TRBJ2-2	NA	TGTGCCAGCAGTGACAGGAACACCGGGGAGCTGTTTTTT	CASSDRNTGELFF
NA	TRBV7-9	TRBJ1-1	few	TGTGCCAGCAACCGGGCAGGCGCTGAAGCTTTCTTT	CASNRAGAEAFF
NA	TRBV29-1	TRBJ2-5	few	TGCAGCGCCGTGAGGGTGGAAGAGACCCAGTACTTC	CSAVRVEETQYF
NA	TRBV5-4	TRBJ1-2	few	TGTGCCAGCAGGGTGCCCGAGGAATTTGGCTACACCTTC	CASRVPEEFGYTF
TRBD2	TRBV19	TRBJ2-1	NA	TGTGCCAGTAGTGGGACGGTAGCGGGCTCCTACAATGAGCAGTTCTTC	CASSGTVAGSYNEQFF
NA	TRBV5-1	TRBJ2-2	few	TGCGCCAGCACTACGCACGGGGTTGGATCCGGGGAGCTGTTTTTT	CASTTHGVGSGELFF
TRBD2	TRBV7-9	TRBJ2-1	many	TGTGCCAGCAGCTTAGCTCTAGCGGGAGCGTACAATGAGCAGTTCTTC	CASSLALAGAYNEQFF
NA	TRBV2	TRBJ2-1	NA	TGTGCCAGCCGGGACTCCAACTCCTACAATGAGCAGTTCTTC	CASRDSNSYNEQFF
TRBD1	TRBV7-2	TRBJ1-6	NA	TGTGCCAGCAGCTCCGGGACAGGGGTAGGACCCCTCCACTTT	CASSSGTGVGPLHF
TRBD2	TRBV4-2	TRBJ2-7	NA	TGTGCCAGCAGCCAAGATCTAGCGGCTAGCGGGAGCTACGAGCAGTACTTC	CASSQDLAASGSYEQYF
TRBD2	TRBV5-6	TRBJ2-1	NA	TGTGCCAGCAGCCTAGCGGGAGGGCCAGACAATGAGCAGTTCTTC	CASSLAGGPDNEQFF
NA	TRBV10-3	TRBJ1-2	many	TGTGCCACCGGGACCGACTATGGCTACACCTTC	CATGTDYGYTF
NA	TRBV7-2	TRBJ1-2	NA	TGTGCCAGCAGCAGGACAGCTGAACCTAACTATGGCTACACCTTC	CASSRTAEPNYGYTF
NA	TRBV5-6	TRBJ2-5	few	TGTGCCAGCAGCCTGGACGCGGAAGAGACCCAGTACTTC	CASSLDAEETQYF
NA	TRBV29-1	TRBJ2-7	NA	TGCAGCGTTGATCCAGGGGTGGACGAGCAGTACTTC	CSVDPGVDEQYF
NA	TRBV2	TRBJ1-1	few	TGTGCCAGCAGAGAGGGGATGGGCACTGAAGCTTTCTTT	CASREGMGTEAFF
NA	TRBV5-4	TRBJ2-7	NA	TGTGCCAGCAGCCCGCAATCCGGGACCAGCTACGAGCAGTACTTC	CASSPQSGTSYEQYF
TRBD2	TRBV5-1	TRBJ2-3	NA	TGCGCCAGCAGCACCTTTAGCGGGGGGACTACAGATACGCAGTATTTT	CASSTFSGGTTDTQYF
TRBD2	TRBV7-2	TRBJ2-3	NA	TGTGCCAGCAGCTTAGCGACGGCTAGCGGGAGTTCAGATACGCAGTATTTT	CASSLATASGSSDTQYF
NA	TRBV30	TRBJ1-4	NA	TGTGCCTGGAGTGTAGATGAAAAACTGTTTTTT	CAWSVDEKLFF
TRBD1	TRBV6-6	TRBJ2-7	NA	TGTGCCAGCGCCCTGGCAGGGGGAGACTACGAGCAGTACTTC	CASALAGGDYEQYF
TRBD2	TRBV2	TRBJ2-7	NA	TGTGCCAGCAGTCCCGGGGGGGGCACCTACGAGCAGTACTTC	CASSPGGGTYEQYF
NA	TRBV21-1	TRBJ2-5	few	TGTGCCAGCAGCAAAGAGGGGGAAGAGACCCAGTACTTC	CASSKEGEETQYF
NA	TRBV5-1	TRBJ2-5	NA	TGCGCCAGCAGCTTGGTAGGCCCGGGGGAGACCCAGTACTTC	CASSLVGPGETQYF
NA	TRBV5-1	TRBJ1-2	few	TGCGCCAGCAGCGACAGTGCGCCCAACTATGGCTACACCTTC	CASSDSAPNYGYTF
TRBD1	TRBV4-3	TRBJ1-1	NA	TGCGCCAGCAGCCAAGATACAGGGGGCCTTGAAGCTTTCTTT	CASSQDTGGLEAFF
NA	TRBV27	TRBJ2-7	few	TGTGCCAGCAGTTCTCACCTAGCTTACGAGCAGTACTTC	CASSSHLAYEQYF
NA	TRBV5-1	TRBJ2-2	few	TGCGCCAGCAGCTCTCAGGGGAACACCGGGGAGCTGTTTTTT	CASSSQGNTGELFF
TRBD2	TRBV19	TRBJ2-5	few	TGTGCCAGCCGACTAGCGGGTATGGAGACCCAGTACTTC	CASRLAGMETQYF
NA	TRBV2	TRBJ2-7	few	TGTGCCAGCAGTGGACAGGTTGATGAGCAGTACTTC	CASSGQVDEQYF